Listed here are 3 T cell receptor beta chains from one sample, sequenced in a study of CD8 T cells in Susac syndrome. A quantity of about 0.5 to 1 ug RNA underwent reverse transcription using random hexamers. Each CDR3 protein gets one entry after TCRdb re-called the immunoSEQ multiplex PCR reads with MiXCR. The sample holds about 200,000 distinct CDR3 sequences, nearly 95% seen once. Sequenced input: CD4+ T cells from PBMCs. The receptors come from a human donor with multiple sclerosis.

The CDR3 protein is CASSPPTGVTDTQYF. The DNA for the CDR3 is TGTGCCAGCTCACCACCGACAGGAGTCACAGATACGCAGTATTTT. J is TRBJ2-3 and V is TRBV18; D is perhaps TRBD1 (6 bases). V lost 0 bases, J lost 2 bases, and 9 bases lay in between. This CDR3 is built from 15 residues. Germline V CDR1 and CDR2: KGHSH, LQKENI.

The chain combines TRBV27 with TRBJ2-1; possibly TRBD2 for D (5 bases). This CDR3 is 13 amino acids long. Looked up from germline, CDR1 is MNHEY and CDR2 is SMNVEV (reference sequence). V was shortened by 6 bases and J by 8 bases, with 14 bases between the two germline ends. CDR3 bases: TGTGCCAGCAGGCTAGCTCAACTCGATGAGCAGTTCTTC. Translation: CASRLAQLDEQFF.

V is TRBV15 and J is TRBJ1-2; 8 bases fit TRBD1. From germline, CDR1 is LNHNV and CDR2 YYDKDF (reference sequence). V trimming: 4 bases; J trimming: 8 bases; junction bases outside the gene matches: 9. The CDR3 has 14 residues. The CDR3 DNA reads as TGTGCCACCAGCACCCCGGGACAGGAAACCGGCTACACCTTC. Protein sequence: CATSTPGQETGYTF.